The rows below give T cell receptor beta chains drawn from one sample of a study of OX40 agonist ivuxolimab in advanced cancers. Profiling relied on immunoSEQ multiplex PCR, and the TCRdb table lists in-frame clones only, not all of them. Of 65,000 to 80,000 clones in the sample, about four fifths were seen once. The source material was CD4+ or CD8+ T cells sorted from blood, sampled in a trial of the OX40 agonist ivuxolimab. These receptors all come from an adult with an advanced solid tumor such as melanoma, head and neck, liver or kidney cancer. The CDR3 runs from the conserved cysteine through the conserved F or W. A D gene is named only where the DNA matches it firmly. Expanded clones get a size class; other rows say once, few or many, or leave the size out.

v_gene	d_gene	j_gene	abundance	CDR3aa	CDR3nt
TRBV19	-	TRBJ1-5	-	CASSEARINQPQHF	TGTGCCAGTAGTGAAGCACGGATCAATCAGCCCCAGCATTTT
TRBV7-6	-	TRBJ1-3	-	CASSSQRFARSGNTIYF	TGTGCCAGCAGCTCGCAGAGGTTTGCCAGGTCTGGAAACACCATATATTTT
TRBV7-2	-	TRBJ2-4	few	CASSLGSDIQYF	TGTGCCAGCAGCTTAGGGTCGGACATTCAGTACTTC
TRBV5-6	-	TRBJ2-5	-	CASSSTGHGKKETQYF	TGTGCCAGCAGCTCCACAGGGCACGGGAAAAAAGAGACCCAGTACTTC
TRBV4-3	-	TRBJ2-7	-	CASSQELGGEQYF	TGCGCCAGCAGCCAAGAATTGGGAGGCGAGCAGTACTTC
TRBV10-3	TRBD2	TRBJ2-3	once	CAISESTGGPDTQYF	TGTGCCATCAGTGAGTCGACGGGAGGGCCAGATACGCAGTATTTT
TRBV19	-	TRBJ2-1	-	CASSPDSSYNEQFF	TGTGCCAGTAGTCCTGATAGCTCCTACAATGAGCAGTTCTTC
TRBV5-1	-	TRBJ1-4	-	CASSRDVTNEKLFF	TGCGCCAGCAGCCGGGACGTGACTAATGAAAAACTGTTTTTT
TRBV2	-	TRBJ1-2	-	CASSLGPGGGYGYTF	TGTGCCAGCAGCTTAGGACCGGGGGGAGGCTATGGCTACACCTTC
TRBV10-3	-	TRBJ2-4	-	CAISDEGRNIQYF	TGTGCCATCAGTGATGAGGGTAGAAACATTCAGTACTTC
TRBV30	-	TRBJ1-5	-	CAWSASDNQPQHF	TGTGCCTGGAGTGCGAGTGACAATCAGCCCCAGCATTTT
TRBV2	-	TRBJ2-2	-	CASRGDPTNTGELFF	TGTGCCAGCAGGGGGGACCCGACGAACACCGGGGAGCTGTTTTTT
TRBV28	-	TRBJ1-6	-	CATSGGAQGGDLHNSPLHF	TGTGCCACCAGTGGGGGTGCGCAGGGAGGGGACCTACATAATTCACCCCTCCACTTT
TRBV7-2	-	TRBJ2-7	-	CASSLSTSSYEQYF	TGTGCCAGCAGCTTATCTACGAGCTCCTACGAGCAGTACTTC
TRBV28	-	TRBJ1-3	-	CASSFLRGRKGNTIYF	TGTGCCAGCAGTTTTTTGCGGGGAAGAAAGGGAAACACCATATATTTT
TRBV18	TRBD1	TRBJ1-4	few	CASGGQGDEKLFF	TGTGCCAGCGGCGGACAGGGAGATGAAAAACTGTTTTTT
TRBV18	-	TRBJ1-1	-	CASSPEMNTEAFF	TGTGCCAGCTCTCCCGAGATGAACACTGAAGCTTTCTTT
TRBV15	-	TRBJ1-4	-	CATSRDRGAGAGEKLFF	TGTGCCACCAGCAGAGATCGGGGGGCAGGGGCGGGTGAAAAACTGTTTTTT
TRBV29-1	-	TRBJ2-6	-	CSVVTGANVLTF	TGCAGCGTTGTTACTGGGGCCAACGTCCTGACTTTC
TRBV19	-	TRBJ1-5	-	CASSIQGERQPQHF	TGTGCCAGTAGTATCCAGGGTGAGCGGCAGCCCCAGCATTTT
TRBV28	TRBD2	TRBJ2-5	-	CASSLSGRAETQYF	TGTGCCAGCAGTTTAAGCGGGAGGGCCGAGACCCAGTACTTC
TRBV18	-	TRBJ2-1	-	CASSPPQDYNEQFF	TGTGCCAGCTCACCACCGCAGGATTACAATGAGCAGTTCTTC
TRBV27	-	TRBJ2-3	-	CASRLHGGTDTQYF	TGTGCCAGCAGACTCCACGGTGGCACAGATACGCAGTATTTT
TRBV20-1	-	TRBJ2-3	-	CSARKGGTQYF	TGCAGTGCTCGGAAGGGTGGTACGCAGTATTTT
TRBV5-1	-	TRBJ1-2	-	CASRPAAANYGYTF	TGCGCCAGCCGCCCCGCTGCGGCTAACTATGGCTACACCTTC